This T cell receptor beta chain was observed in a study of OX40 agonist ivuxolimab in advanced cancers. Study-wide context: With a range of roughly 20 to 85, age averaged roughly 60 years, and approximately 83% were male. Study-level findings and limits: Some patients without response likewise showed low normalized clonal expansion. The study observed clonal expansion of CD4+ and CD8+ blood T cells by week 6 at 0.1 to 3.0 mg/kg.

The V end was cut by 2 bases, the J end by 0 bases, with 8 bases between. The CDR3 length is 15 residues. Germline lookup yields CDR1 SEHNR and CDR2 FQNEAQ (reference sequence). On this clone: Its target is unknown.

Sequencing was performed with immunoSEQ multiplex PCR; in TCRdb, only in-frame clones are kept and a portion is missing. This table has approximately 60,000 clones, roughly 90% appearing once. The receptor comes from an adult with an advanced solid tumor such as melanoma, head and neck, liver or kidney cancer. The chain joins TRBV7-9 to TRBJ2-1; D is possibly TRBD2 (5 bases). The starting material was CD4+ or CD8+ T cells sorted from blood, obtained in a trial of the OX40 agonist ivuxolimab. The CDR3 sequence is CASSLSGFSYNEQFF. As DNA, the CDR3 is TGTGCCAGCAGCTTATCGGGGTTCTCCTACAATGAGCAGTTCTTC.